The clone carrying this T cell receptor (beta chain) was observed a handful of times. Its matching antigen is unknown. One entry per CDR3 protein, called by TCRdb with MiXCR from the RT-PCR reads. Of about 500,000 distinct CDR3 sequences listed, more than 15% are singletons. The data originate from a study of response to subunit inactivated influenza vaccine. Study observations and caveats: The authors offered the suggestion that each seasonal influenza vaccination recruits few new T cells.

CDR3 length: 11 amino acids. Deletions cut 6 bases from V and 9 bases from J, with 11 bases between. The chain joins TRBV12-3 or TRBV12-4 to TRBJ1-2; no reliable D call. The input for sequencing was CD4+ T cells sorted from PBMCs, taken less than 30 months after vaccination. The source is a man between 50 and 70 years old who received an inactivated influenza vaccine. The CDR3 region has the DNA TGTGCCAGCAGCAGACTGCAAAGCTACACCTTC. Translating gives CASSRLQSYTF.